This TCR beta chain derives from a study of T cells in localized non-small cell lung cancer. Study outcomes and limitations: The study detected a median about 57 of the top 100 tumor clones in adjacent lung. Longer overall survival associated with higher blood T cell density; shorter survival with higher adjacent-lung clonality.

This clone has a single count. Antigen: not known. The CDR3 contains 13 residues. The V gene's germline CDR1 is SGHRS and CDR2 YFSETQ. Trimming shortened V by 0 bases and J by 6 bases, and 6 bases separated the two germline ends. This table comes from immunoSEQ multiplex PCR, and its TCRdb copy is limited to in-frame clones, with some not included. The sample records approximately 34,000 clones, 70% to 90% being singletons. The genes are TRBV5-1 and TRBJ2-2, with D unresolved. The sequenced sample was peripheral blood, obtained before any cancer treatment. The clonotype originates from a woman aged 35-75 years with stage I lung adenocarcinoma. The chain's CDR3 is CASSLAEAGELFF. The DNA for the CDR3 is TGCGCCAGCAGCTTGGCAGAGGCCGGGGAGCTGTTTTTT.